The 15 T cell receptor beta chains presented below share a single source sample, sequenced in a study of OX40 agonist ivuxolimab in advanced cancers. Clones were read by immunoSEQ multiplex PCR, and TCRdb kept only the in-frame ones, dropping some. The sample yields tens of thousands of clones, 84% seen once. The starting material was CD4+ or CD8+ T cells sorted from blood, obtained in a trial of the OX40 agonist ivuxolimab. Receptor source: an adult with an advanced solid tumor such as melanoma, head and neck, liver or kidney cancer.

V gene TRBV10-2 combines with J gene TRBJ2-3; tentative D call: TRBD1 (5 bases). V gave up 2 bases and J gave up 3 bases, with 24 bases separating them. Germline V lookup: CDR1 WSHSY, CDR2 SAAADI. The CDR3 loop spans 19 amino acids. The CDR3 coding sequence is TGCGCCAGCAGTGAGCTAACACAGCAGGGTCGGTTTGGGACAGATACGCAGTATTTT. It codes for CASSELTQQGRFGTDTQYF.

The rearrangement uses TRBV28 and TRBJ1-2, with D possibly matching TRBD1 (6 bases). V lost 3 bases, J lost 7 bases, and 12 bases lay in between. In germline, CDR1 is MDHEN, CDR2 SYDVKM. The CDR3 is 13 amino acids. The CDR3 spells CASSLGHGLGYTF. CDR3 nucleotides: TGTGCCAGCAGTTTGGGACATGGGCTTGGCTACACCTTC.

In DNA form, the CDR3 reads TGTGCCAGCACCCGGACAAAGGGAACTGAAGCTTTCTTT. Encoded protein: CASTRTKGTEAFF. V is TRBV6-1 and J is TRBJ1-1; D possibly corresponds to TRBD1 (5 bases). V was pared by 7 bases and J by 5 bases, with 14 bases between. Germline V gives CDR1 MNHNS, CDR2 SASEGT. The CDR3 runs 13 residues.

This clone was detected only a few times. The J gene is TRBJ2-5, the V gene TRBV5-6; 7 bases match TRBD2. The ends lost 4 bases at V and 5 bases at J; junction bases unmatched: 14. Germline CDR1 SGHDT, CDR2 YYEEEE. The CDR3 spans 16 residues. CDR3 amino acids: CASSADQRDRRETQYF. The CDR3 bases are TGTGCCAGCAGCGCCGACCAGCGGGACCGACGGGAGACCCAGTACTTC.

The genes are TRBV29-1 and TRBJ1-1, with D possibly matching TRBD1 (5 bases). V dropped 5 bases and J dropped 3 bases, with 13 bases sitting between them. CDR3 length: 13 residues. CDR1 is SQVTM and CDR2 is ANQGSEA in the germline V gene. The DNA of the CDR3 is TGCAGCGTTTCGTTGGGGCAGGACACTGAAGCTTTCTTT. As protein: CSVSLGQDTEAFF.

This clone was recorded a few times. The CDR3 DNA follows: TGTGCCAGCAGCTCGCGAGGGGCGGGAACCAACATTCAGTACTTC. It is translated as CASSSRGAGTNIQYF. The chain is built from TRBV7-2 and TRBJ2-4; possible D gene TRBD2, 6 bases. The V end lost 4 bases, the J end lost 7 bases, and 17 bases lay between the germline ends. Germline CDR1 SGHTA, CDR2 FQGNSA. The CDR3 covers 15 residues.

The V call is TRBV12-1, the J call TRBJ2-1; the table's D call, TRBD2, has no DNA check behind it. TRBV12-1 is reported as a pseudogene. The CDR3 spans 14 residues. The CDR3 nucleotides read TGTGCCAGCAGCTTGGACTGTAGGGGGGGTGAGCAGTTCTTC. This translates into CASSLDCRGGEQFF.

The rearrangement links TRBV19 to TRBJ2-1, with D hard to call. Germline CDR1 is LNHDA and CDR2 is SQIVND (reference sequence). This CDR3 is built from 12 residues. V was pared by 3 bases and J by 7 bases, with 7 bases between. Here the CDR3 DNA reads TGTGCCAGTAGTATCTTGTTGAATGAGCAGTTCTTC. Translation gives CASSILLNEQFF.

This chain's CDR3 is CASSSTRSTAGELFF. The CDR3 DNA follows: TGTGCCAGCAGCTCGACCCGATCAACGGCAGGGGAGCTGTTTTTT. V gene TRBV7-2 combines with J gene TRBJ2-2; unclear D gene. Germline lookup yields CDR1 SGHTA and CDR2 FQGNSA. V was pared by 4 bases and J by 8 bases, with 17 bases between. The CDR3 contains 15 residues.

The V and J genes are TRBV19 and TRBJ1-4, with D unresolved. V lost 6 bases and J lost 8, with 10 bases in between. The CDR3 has 12 amino acids. Germline CDR1 reads LNHDA; CDR2 reads SQIVND (reference sequence). The CDR3 is CASRRSREKLFF. DNA of the CDR3: TGTGCCAGTAGAAGATCCAGGGAAAAACTGTTTTTT.

The DNA for the CDR3 is TGTGCCAGCCAAAGGCATGAAGAGCAGTTCTTC. It yields the protein CASQRHEEQFF. The chain couples TRBV6-5 to TRBJ2-1; D not resolved. Trimming took off 8 bases at V and 10 bases at J, with 12 bases between the two ends. Germline V gene data show CDR1 as MNHEY and CDR2 as SVGAGI. This CDR3 region has 11 residues.

The chain combines TRBV11-3 with TRBJ2-2; 7 nucleotides line up with TRBD2. V shed 5 bases and J 6 bases; nucleotides not matched to a gene: 9. CDR1 is SGHNT, CDR2 YENEEA, per germline. The CDR3 covers 15 residues. Here the CDR3 reads CASSPRAGIPGELFF. The CDR3 DNA is TGTGCCAGCAGCCCCAGAGCGGGAATCCCCGGGGAGCTGTTTTTT.

The chain is built from TRBV11-3 and TRBJ1-3, with 7 bases lining up with TRBD1. This CDR3 spans 15 amino acids. V shed 2 bases and J 2 bases; nucleotides not matched to a gene: 3. CDR1 SGHNT and CDR2 YENEEA come from the germline V gene. In nucleotides, the CDR3 is TGTGCCAGCAGCTTACAGGGGGACCCTGGAAACACCATATATTTT. Its protein is CASSLQGDPGNTIYF.

This clone has only one observation. This CDR3 reads CASRFGSDQPQHF. The DNA for the CDR3 is TGTGCCAGCAGATTCGGGAGCGATCAGCCCCAGCATTTT. This sequence joins TRBV2 and TRBJ1-5, with unresolved D. This CDR3 spans 13 amino acids. V was pared by 6 bases and J by 5 bases, with 11 bases between. Germline V gives CDR1 SNHLY, CDR2 FYNNEI.

This sequence joins TRBV15 and TRBJ2-3; 9 nucleotides match TRBD1. The germline V gene encodes CDR1 LNHNV and CDR2 YYDKDF (reference sequence). The CDR3 loop spans 15 amino acids. V was clipped by 2 bases and J by 5 bases; unmatched bases: 5. The CDR3 sequence: CATSRNRGRGDTQYF. The CDR3 DNA follows: TGTGCCACCAGCAGAAACAGGGGGCGCGGAGATACGCAGTATTTT.